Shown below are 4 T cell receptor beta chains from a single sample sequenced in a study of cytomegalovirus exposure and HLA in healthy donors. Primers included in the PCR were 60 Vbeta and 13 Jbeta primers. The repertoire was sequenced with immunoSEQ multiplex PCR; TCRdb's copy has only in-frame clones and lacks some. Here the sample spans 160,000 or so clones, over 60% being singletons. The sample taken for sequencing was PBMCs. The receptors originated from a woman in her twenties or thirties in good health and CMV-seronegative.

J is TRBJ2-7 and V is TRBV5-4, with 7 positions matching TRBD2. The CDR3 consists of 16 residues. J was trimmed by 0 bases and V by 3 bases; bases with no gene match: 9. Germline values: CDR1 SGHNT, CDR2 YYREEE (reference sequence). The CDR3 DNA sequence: TGTGCCAGCAGCTCGGGGGGTCGGGAAAGCTCCTACGAGCAGTACTTC. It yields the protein CASSSGGRESSYEQYF.

The CDR3 sequence is CASSPQDREEWEQYF. The CDR3 DNA follows: TGTGCCAGCAGCCCCCAGGACAGGGAGGAGTGGGAGCAGTACTTC. This chain uses TRBV9 with TRBJ2-7; 8 bases fit TRBD1. CDR3 size: 15 residues. In germline, CDR1 is SGDLS, CDR2 YYNGEE. Trimming cost V 4 bases and J 7 bases; bases outside gene matches: 13.

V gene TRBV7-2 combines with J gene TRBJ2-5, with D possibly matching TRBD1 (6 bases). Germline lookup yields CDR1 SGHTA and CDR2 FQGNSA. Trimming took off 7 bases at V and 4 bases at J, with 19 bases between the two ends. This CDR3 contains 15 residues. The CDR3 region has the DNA TGTGCCAGCACCCTGGACAGAGGGCTACCAGAGACCCAGTACTTC. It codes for CASTLDRGLPETQYF.

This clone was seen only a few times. CDR3 DNA: TGTGCCGGACAGGGACGGGAAAATTCACCCCTCCACTTT. This gives the protein CAGQGRENSPLHF. This rearrangement joins TRBV6-1 to TRBJ1-6; 8 bases are shared with TRBD1. Germline V gene data show CDR1 as MNHNS and CDR2 as SASEGT. This CDR3 has 13 amino acids. J gave up 7 bases and V 11 bases, and 7 bases lay outside the gene matches.